This TCR beta chain came from a study of shared clonotypes between healthy human individuals (dated by TCRdb to 2018 to 2021). A note on the overall study: The cohort included three men and two women between 18 and 49 years of age. Per donor, three plates each were used for CD4 naive and CD4 memory, two for CD8 naive, and one for CD8 memory. To estimate repertoire size and how much clonotypes are shared between individuals, the study performed deep sequencing of blood TCR repertoires from a few healthy adults. Libraries were prepared and TCR repertoires were sequenced by different laboratories using diverse techniques, in order to increase sequencing depth and limit assay-specific biases. Leukapheresis yielded between about 0.85 and 9.5 billion PBMCs per donor. General conclusions and limits of the study: Naive subsets generally had larger estimated clonotype richness than memory subsets. Clonotypes shared by all four sorted-subset donors showed higher generation probabilities than non-shared clonotypes. The small number of donors limited the genetic and exposure-history diversity represented. Even with the large sequencing depth, rarefaction of the sorted-subset datasets indicated that sequencing was incomplete. About 5% of naive CD4, roughly 3.5% of naive CD8, about 2.1% of memory CD4, and about 0.4% of memory CD8 clonotypes were shared across a few donors. Pairwise subsampling indicated that sequencing depth was expected to affect the degree of clonotype sharing among donors. Sampling was limited to blood, and TCR repertoires in tissue likely differ from TCR repertoires in blood.

Points on this clone: Its specific antigen is unknown. Within one base of it there is no much larger clone, and no base qualities were kept.

Donors were healthy HIV-negative adults with no recently reported acute infections or vaccinations. Only Caucasian adults living in Nashville, Tennessee, USA were represented among the donors. Magnetic negative selection was used to enrich CD4+ T cells, after which naive cells were positively selected on CD45RA and the negative fraction became the memory subset. Blood was obtained by leukapheresis, after which PBMCs were separated by Ficoll-Histopaque density gradient centrifugation and cryopreserved in liquid nitrogen vapor phase. Purity and quantity of every magnetically sorted T cell population were checked by analytical flow cytometry. From each sorted fraction, genomic DNA was isolated and quantified by UV absorbance on a Nanodrop 2000c. Using the deep immunoSEQ assay, TCR CDR3 regions were amplified from genomic DNA by multiplex PCR. Extracted genomic DNA from each cell subset was distributed evenly across all wells of several immunoSEQ 96-well plates, and each plate was treated as a replicate. For sorted subsets, about 200 ng genomic DNA, equal to 25,000 to 35,000 T cell genomes, was loaded into each replicate PCR. Purified libraries were measured with a Qubit 3.0 fluorometer, size-checked on a Bioanalyzer 2100, and measured again with the KAPA Library Quantification kit. A separate single-read 150-cycle Illumina NextSeq 550 flow cell was used to sequence each immunoSEQ 96-well plate. As for how the authors treated the data: Because only junctional sequences without quality scores were contained in the immunoSEQ output, filtering matching that applied to full-length reads could not be performed. Sequences were annotated with PyIR, a Python wrapper for IgBLAST v1.9, and V/J genes and CDR3 were assigned using IMGT germline references. Any read was removed if the V/J assignment was weak (E-value above 1e-6), the CDR3 was missing, or the read contained stop codons, out-of-frame junctions, or ambiguous translated residues. A V3J clonotype was defined by an identical inferred V gene, J gene, and CDR3 amino acid sequence. Percentage overlap between repertoires was computed as shared unique clonotypes divided by the size of the smaller repertoire. Repertoire richness was assessed with RTK rarefaction, the Chao1 estimator, and Recon v2.1 estimates of unobserved clonotypes. Generation probabilities for all TCRbeta clonotypes obtained by the gDNA method from a handful of donors were computed using OLGA. Here the immuneACCESS table is served through TCRdb, limited to in-frame sequences with V and J called. Missing clones are a known gap in these copies; in checked studies unresolved V genes cover under half, and the rest lacks a known reason. V, J and clone size reflect that table, while D and trimming were determined from the DNA. Within this sample are more than 850,000 clones, with 75% to 85% of them counted one time only. The ten largest clones capture approximately 0.56% of the sample.

The germline V gene encodes CDR1 MNHEY and CDR2 SMNVEV (reference sequence). Relative to germline, V is 2 bases shorter and J is 1 base shorter, with 8 bases between their ends. The CDR3 starts with the cysteine, ends with the phenylalanine, and has 14 residues. Only the CDR3 portion is preserved as DNA: 42 bases, with reading frame beginning at the first base. This clonotype originated in a young man in good health. Some clones in this sample may be carry-over from other donors' samples. The sequencing input was memory CD4+ T cells from PBMCs. The intended sense of this specimen's cell subset or site label: CD45RA-negative fraction. The rearrangement joined TRBV27 to TRBJ2-5; the D gene remains uncertain. The CDR3 amino acid sequence is: CASSLKSVQETQYF. The DNA reads TGTGCCAGCAGTTTAAAATCGGTCCAAGAGACCCAGTACTTC.